Shown below are 23 T cell receptor beta chains from a single sample sequenced in a study of tumor and adjacent non-tumor tissue in lung cancer. RNA was extracted from bulk tissue without any cell sorting. Three rounds of nested PCR, following a modified ARM-PCR protocol, produced the TCRbeta library. TCRdb reanalysed the multiplex PCR reads using MiXCR and keeps one entry per CDR3 protein. The data contain 95,000 to 150,000 distinct CDR3 sequences, around three fifths of them singletons. The sample was lung tumor tissue. The source is a man aged 25-45 years with non-small cell lung cancer.

Note on this clonotype: Because it lacks the conserved phenylalanine or tryptophan at the end, this CDR3 is likely a read error. The V call is TRBV12-3 or TRBV12-4, the J call TRBJ1-1; D is uncertain. V lost 2 bases to trimming and J lost 5 bases, with 15 bases between them. The CDR3 sequence is 15 residues long. Here the CDR3 DNA reads TGTGCCAGCAGTTTACGCGGAGGGTCAGGAACTGAAGCTTTCCTT. It specifies CASSLRGGSGTEAFL.

This clonotype was observed a handful of times. The junction differs from germline at one of its ends, possibly a read error. The chain uses TRBV6-2 or TRBV6-3 and TRBJ1-5; 7 nucleotides line up with TRBD1. The CDR3 is made up of 14 amino acids. Germline V lookup: CDR1 MNHEY, CDR2 SVGEGT. CDR3 residues: CASSSRQGQQPQHF. Here the CDR3 DNA reads TGTGCCAGCAGTTCCAGACAGGGCCAACAGCCCCAGCATTTC.

To note about this clonotype: The junction differs from germline at one of its ends, possibly a read error. The gene calls are TRBV30 and TRBJ2-1; D remains unclear. Germline lookup yields CDR1 GTSNPN and CDR2 SVGIG (reference sequence). The CDR3 sequence is 14 residues long. The CDR3 DNA reads TGTGCCTGGAGTGTCCAAAGCTCCCACAATGAGCAGTTCTTC. Translating gives CAWSVQSSHNEQFF.

This sequence joins TRBV12-5 and TRBJ2-3, with D hard to call. The CDR3 runs 13 residues. In germline, CDR1 is LGHNT, CDR2 FRNRAP. V shed 6 bases and J shed 5 bases, with 12 bases lying between them. CDR3 in DNA: TGTGCTAGTGGGCAAGGGAAGGAAGATACGCAGTATTTT. It yields the protein CASGQGKEDTQYF.

About this clonotype itself: A much larger clone lies a single base off, so this may be a read error. This chain links TRBV20-1 with TRBJ1-1; the D is unclear. The CDR3 runs to 12 residues. Germline V gene data show CDR1 as DFQATT and CDR2 as SNEGSKA (reference sequence). The CDR3 protein is CIASFWNTEAFF. In DNA form, the CDR3 reads TGCATTGCTAGTTTTTGGAACACTGAAGCTTTCTTT.

A remark on this clonotype: A read error may explain this, as a much larger clone is one base away. V gene TRBV7-3 combines with J gene TRBJ2-3; D is ambiguous. The CDR3 totals 13 residues. The germline V gene encodes CDR1 SGHTA and CDR2 FQGTGA. For the CDR3, the DNA is TGTGTCAGCAGCTTAACCGCTGGAGATACGCAGTATTTT. Amino acids: CVSSLTAGDTQYF.

Details on this clonotype: A much larger clone differs by one base, so this may be a read error. The rearrangement links TRBV20-1 to TRBJ1-4; D is undetermined. CDR1 is DFQATT and CDR2 is SNEGSKA in the germline V gene (reference sequence). The V end lost 6 bases, the J end lost 5 bases, and 16 bases lay between the germline ends. This CDR3 spans 14 amino acids. DNA of the CDR3: TGCAGTGCGAGGGATGGGTATGTAAATGAAAAACTGTTTTTT. Residues: CSARDGYVNEKLFF.

Comment on this clonotype: At one end, the junction sequence differs from germline, possibly due to a read error. DNA for the CDR3: TGTGCCTGTGACGGTGAGGGCCGGTCCTACGAGCAGCACTTC. It is translated as CACDGEGRSYEQHF. The rearrangement uses TRBV7-9 and TRBJ2-7, with D perhaps TRBD2 (5 bases). Germline loops: CDR1 SEHNR, CDR2 FQNEAQ (reference sequence). The CDR3 runs to 14 residues. Combining the CDR3 with reference TRBV7-9 and TRBJ2-7 gives the whole variable domain DTGVSQNPRHKITKRGQNVTFRCDPISEHNRLYWYRQTLGQGPEFLTYFQNEAQLEKSRLLSDRFSAERPKGSFSTLEIQRTEQGDSAMYLCACDGEGRSYEQHFGPGTRLTVT.

This clonotype was found a few times. The chain recombines TRBV20-1 with TRBJ2-7; D possibly corresponds to TRBD1 (6 bases). Trimming cost V 3 bases and J 3 bases, with 15 bases left between them. The CDR3 length is 14 residues. Germline V gene data show CDR1 as DFQATT and CDR2 as SNEGSKA (reference sequence). The CDR3: CSASRPGQVYEQYF. CDR3 nucleotide sequence: TGCAGTGCTAGTCGTCCGGGACAAGTCTACGAGCAGTACTTC.

About this clonotype itself: With a much larger clone just one base away, this may be a read error. Without the conserved terminal phenylalanine or tryptophan, this CDR3 likely stems from a read error. V gene TRBV6-2 or TRBV6-3 combines with J gene TRBJ2-7; the D gene is possibly TRBD1 (5 bases). CDR3 length equals 12 residues. Germline CDR1 is MNHEY and CDR2 is SVGEGT. The CDR3 spells CATSVGAGEQYL. Written as DNA, the CDR3 is TGTGCCACCAGTGTTGGGGCTGGAGAGCAGTACCTC.

The chain has TRBV7-9 and TRBJ2-1; 13 bases are a match to TRBD2. Germline V gene data show CDR1 as SEHNR and CDR2 as FQNEAQ (reference sequence). Trimming took 4 bases from V and 9 from J; bases not matched to a gene: 18. This CDR3 region has 19 residues. CDR3 nucleotide sequence: TGTGCCAGCAGCTATTGGACTAGCGGGAGTCGGTGGACCTCGCGTGAGCAGTTCTTC. Its translation: CASSYWTSGSRWTSREQFF.

A remark on this clonotype: One junction end does not reproduce the germline sequence, and a read error may be involved. The chain carries TRBV11-2 and TRBJ2-1, with a possible D match to TRBD2 (5 bases). Germline assignment: CDR1 SGHAT and CDR2 FQNNGV. This CDR3 has 16 residues. The CDR3 reads CDSSLDADWRYNEQLF. CDR3 in DNA: TGTGACAGCAGCTTAGATGCGGACTGGCGCTACAATGAGCAGTTATTC.

Of note for this clonotype: Its ends do not fully match the called genes, so a read error is possible. The chain has TRBV4-3 and TRBJ2-2, with D possibly TRBD2 on 5 matching bases. The germline gives CDR1 LGHNA, CDR2 YSLEER. The CDR3 is made up of 17 amino acids. The CDR3 region is CASSQEARTWNTGELFF. CDR3 DNA: TGCGCCAGCAGTCAAGAAGCCCGAACTTGGAACACCGGGGAACTGTTTTTT.

The table lists this clonotype with a few counts. This may arise from a read error, as a much more abundant clone is one base away. The rearrangement links TRBV6-1 to TRBJ2-5, with D perhaps matching TRBD2 (6 bases). The V end lost 8 bases, the J end lost 7 bases, and 23 bases lay between the germline ends. Germline V lookup: CDR1 MNHNS, CDR2 SASEGT. This CDR3 has 15 residues. CDR3 sequence (DNA): TGTGCCAGCCTTAGAGTAGCGGAGGGTTCGGGGACCCAGTACTTC. The encoded protein is CASLRVAEGSGTQYF.

The chain joins TRBV6-6 to TRBJ2-3; tentatively, D is TRBD2 (5 bases). The CDR3 sequence is 15 residues long. CDR1 and CDR2 (germline): MNHNY, SVGAGI (reference sequence). Trimming left V 6 bases short and J 3 bases short, with 16 bases between. CDR3 DNA sequence: TGTGCCAGCAGCCGCTCTGCATGCGGGACAGATACGCAGTATTTT. Protein product: CASSRSACGTDTQYF.

This clonotype has a single count. This may be a read error: a much more frequent sequence differs by one nucleotide. The rearrangement links TRBV12-3 or TRBV12-4 to TRBJ2-7; D not certain. V lost 7 bases to trimming and J lost 2 bases, with 18 bases between them. The CDR3 spans 15 residues. The CDR3 region has the DNA TGTGCCAGCACTCCGGAGTACCAAACGGCCTACGAGCAGTACTTC. The encoded protein is CASTPEYQTAYEQYF.

As to this clonotype: This may arise from a read error, as a much more abundant clone is one base away. The V and J genes are TRBV4-2 and TRBJ2-2; no firm D call. Germline V lookup: CDR1 LGHNA, CDR2 YNFKEQ. This CDR3 is 16 amino acids long. The CDR3 sequence is CASIQELNQNTGELFF. The CDR3 region has the DNA TGTGCCAGCATCCAAGAGCTGAACCAAAACACCGGGGAGCTGTTTTTT.

This clonotype was picked up a small number of times. The chain links TRBV11-2 to TRBJ1-6, with a tentative D call TRBD1 (5 bases). Germline CDR1 is SGHAT and CDR2 is FQNNGV. The length of the CDR3 is 15 residues. The CDR3 nucleotides are TGTACCAACAGCTTAGATAAGGGACATAATTCACCCCTCCACTTT. It yields the protein CTNSLDKGHNSPLHF.

V and J are TRBV2 and TRBJ2-1, with TRBD2 identical over 8 bases. V lost 6 bases, J lost 4 bases, and 11 bases stayed unmatched. CDR3 length: 16 amino acids. CDR1 SNHLY and CDR2 FYNNEI come from the germline V gene. This CDR3 is CASSDTRGGLYNEQFF. The CDR3 nucleotides read TGTGCCAGCAGCGATACCCGGGGGGGGCTTTACAATGAGCAGTTCTTC.

This clonotype was observed a handful of times. V gene TRBV25-1 combines with J gene TRBJ2-3; 8 bases map to TRBD2. The CDR3 consists of 17 residues. Germline V gene data show CDR1 as MGHDK and CDR2 as SYGVNS. V shed 3 bases and J 5 bases; nucleotides not matched to a gene: 13. The CDR3 reads CASSDPGRASLGDTQYF. The CDR3 DNA reads as TGTGCCAGCAGTGATCCCGGGAGGGCCTCCTTAGGAGATACGCAGTATTTT.

Comment on this clonotype: The junction and the germline gene differ at one end; a read error may be behind it. CDR3 loop: CASSGPPGTENTGAFF. The CDR3 coding sequence is TGTGCCAGCAGCGGACCCCCGGGGACAGAGAACACTGGAGCTTTCTTT. J is TRBJ1-1 and V is TRBV6-5; 7 bases line up with TRBD1. The germline gives CDR1 MNHEY, CDR2 SVGAGI. The CDR3 contains 16 residues.

The chain links TRBV7-3 to TRBJ2-5, with D perhaps TRBD1 (5 bases). V lost 6 bases, J lost 3 bases, and 11 bases lay in between. Per germline, CDR1 SGHTA and CDR2 FQGTGA. There are 13 residues in the CDR3. The CDR3 DNA is TGTGCCAGCAGTAGAGGCAGGGAAGAGACCCAGTACTTC. This codes for CASSRGREETQYF.

This clonotype was seen ten or more times. The chain joins TRBV12-3 or TRBV12-4 to TRBJ2-3, with 12 bases matching TRBD2. CDR3 length: 16 residues. Unmatched junction bases numbered 9, after V lost 5 bases and J lost 6 bases. DNA for the CDR3: TGTGCCAGCAGTCCCTGGACTAGCGGGAATAGGGATACGCAGTATTTT. It encodes CASSPWTSGNRDTQYF.